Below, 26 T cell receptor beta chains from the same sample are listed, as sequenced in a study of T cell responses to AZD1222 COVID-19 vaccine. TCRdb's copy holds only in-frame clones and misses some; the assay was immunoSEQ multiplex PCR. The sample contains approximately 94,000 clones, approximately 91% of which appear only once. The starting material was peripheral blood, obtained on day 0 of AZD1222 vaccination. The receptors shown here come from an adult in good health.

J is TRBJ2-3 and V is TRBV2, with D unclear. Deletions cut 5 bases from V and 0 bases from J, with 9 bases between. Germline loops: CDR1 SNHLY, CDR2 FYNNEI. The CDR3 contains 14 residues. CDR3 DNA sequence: TGTGCCAGCAGTATCCTAGGGAGCACAGATACGCAGTATTTT. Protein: CASSILGSTDTQYF.

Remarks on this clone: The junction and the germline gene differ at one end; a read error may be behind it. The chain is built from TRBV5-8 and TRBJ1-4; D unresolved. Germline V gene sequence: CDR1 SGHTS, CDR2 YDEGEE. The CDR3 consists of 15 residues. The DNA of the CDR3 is TGTGCCACCAGCTTGGGAACAGACGCTAATGAAAAACTGTTTTTT. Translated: CATSLGTDANEKLFF.

DNA for the CDR3: TGTGCCAGTGGAACGACAGGGTATCAGCCCCAGCATTTT. Its translation is CASGTTGYQPQHF. The genes are TRBV19 and TRBJ1-5; 7 bases align to TRBD1. Per germline, CDR1 LNHDA and CDR2 SQIVND (reference sequence). V shed 8 bases and J 5 bases; nucleotides not matched to a gene: 6. The CDR3 runs to 13 residues.

The CDR3 sequence: CASSPGLAGVDGELFF. The CDR3 bases are TGTGCCAGCAGCCCGGGACTAGCGGGAGTGGACGGGGAGCTGTTTTTT. V usage is TRBV7-3 and J usage is TRBJ2-2; 14 nucleotides match TRBD2. Trimming took 5 bases from V and 7 from J; bases not matched to a gene: 6. The germline V gene encodes CDR1 SGHTA and CDR2 FQGTGA. The CDR3 has 16 residues. The full variable domain, completed using reference TRBV7-3 and TRBJ2-2, is GAGVSQTPSNKVTEKGKYVELRCDPISGHTALYWYRQSLGQGPEFLIYFQGTGAADDSGLPNDRFFAVRPEGSVSTLKIQRTERGDSAVYLCASSPGLAGVDGELFFGEGSRLTVL.

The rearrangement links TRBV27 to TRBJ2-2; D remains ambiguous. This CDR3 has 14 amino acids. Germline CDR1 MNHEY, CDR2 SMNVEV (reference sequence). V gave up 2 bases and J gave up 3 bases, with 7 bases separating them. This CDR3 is CASSLLQYTGELFF. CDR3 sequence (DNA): TGTGCCAGCAGTTTACTCCAATACACCGGGGAGCTGTTTTTT.

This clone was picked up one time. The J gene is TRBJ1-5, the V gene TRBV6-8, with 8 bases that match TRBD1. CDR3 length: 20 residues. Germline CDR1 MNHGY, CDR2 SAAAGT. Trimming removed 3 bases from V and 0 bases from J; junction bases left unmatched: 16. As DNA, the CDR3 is TGTGCCAGCAGTTATAAAGTGCCGGGACAGGCGTCCCATAGCAATCAGCCCCAGCATTTT. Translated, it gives CASSYKVPGQASHSNQPQHF.

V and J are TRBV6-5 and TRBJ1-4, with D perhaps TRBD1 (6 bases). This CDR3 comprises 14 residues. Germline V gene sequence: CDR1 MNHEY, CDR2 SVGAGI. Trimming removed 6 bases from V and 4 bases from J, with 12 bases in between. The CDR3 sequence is CASRGGLVNEKLFF. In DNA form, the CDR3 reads TGTGCCAGCAGAGGGGGGCTGGTTAATGAAAAACTGTTTTTT.

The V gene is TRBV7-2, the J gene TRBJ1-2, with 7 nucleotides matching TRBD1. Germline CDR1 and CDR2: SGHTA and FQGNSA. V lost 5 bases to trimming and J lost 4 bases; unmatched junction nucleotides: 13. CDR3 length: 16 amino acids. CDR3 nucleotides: TGTGCCAGCAGCCCGGGACAGATACGCTACGTCTATGGCTACACCTTC. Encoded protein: CASSPGQIRYVYGYTF.

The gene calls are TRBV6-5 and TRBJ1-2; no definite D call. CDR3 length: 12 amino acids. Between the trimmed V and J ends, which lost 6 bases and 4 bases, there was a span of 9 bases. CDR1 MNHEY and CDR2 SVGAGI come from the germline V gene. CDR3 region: CASSPDIYGYTF. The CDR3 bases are TGTGCCAGCAGCCCCGACATCTATGGCTACACCTTC.

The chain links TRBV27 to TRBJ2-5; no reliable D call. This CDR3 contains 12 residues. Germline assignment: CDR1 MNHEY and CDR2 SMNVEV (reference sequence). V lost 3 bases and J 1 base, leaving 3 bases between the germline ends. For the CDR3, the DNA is TGTGCCAGCAGTTTCTCCCAAGAGACCCAGTACTTC. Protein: CASSFSQETQYF.

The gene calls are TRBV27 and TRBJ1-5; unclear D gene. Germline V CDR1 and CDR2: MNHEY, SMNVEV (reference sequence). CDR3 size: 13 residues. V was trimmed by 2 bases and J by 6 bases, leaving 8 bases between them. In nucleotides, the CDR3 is TGTGCCAGCAGTTTAGAGGGAGGTCAGCCCCAGCATTTT. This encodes CASSLEGGQPQHF.

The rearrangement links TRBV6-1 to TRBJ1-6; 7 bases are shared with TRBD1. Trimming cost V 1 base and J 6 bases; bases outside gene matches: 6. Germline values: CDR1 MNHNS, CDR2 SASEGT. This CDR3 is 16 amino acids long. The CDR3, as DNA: TGTGCCAGCAGTGAAGTCGCAGGGGGTTCTAATTCACCCCTCCACTTT. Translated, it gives CASSEVAGGSNSPLHF.

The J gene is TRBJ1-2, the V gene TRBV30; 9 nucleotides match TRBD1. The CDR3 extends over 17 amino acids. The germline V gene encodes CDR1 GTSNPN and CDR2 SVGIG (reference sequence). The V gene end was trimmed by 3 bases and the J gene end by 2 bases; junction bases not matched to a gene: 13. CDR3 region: CAWRYLTGGPTNYGYTF. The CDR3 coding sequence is TGTGCCTGGAGGTATCTGACAGGGGGGCCGACAAACTATGGCTACACCTTC.

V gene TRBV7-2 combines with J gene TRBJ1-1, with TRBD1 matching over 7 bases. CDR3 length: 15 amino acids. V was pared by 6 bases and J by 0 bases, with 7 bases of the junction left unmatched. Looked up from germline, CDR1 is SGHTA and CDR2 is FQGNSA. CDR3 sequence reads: CASREGAVMNTEAFF. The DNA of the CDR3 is TGTGCCAGCAGGGAGGGGGCAGTGATGAACACTGAAGCTTTCTTT.

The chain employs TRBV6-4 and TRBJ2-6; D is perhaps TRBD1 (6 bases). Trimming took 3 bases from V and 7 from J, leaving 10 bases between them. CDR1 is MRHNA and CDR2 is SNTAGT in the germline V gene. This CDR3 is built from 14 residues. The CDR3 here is CASSESGEANVLTF. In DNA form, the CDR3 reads TGTGCCAGCAGTGAATCAGGGGAAGCCAACGTCCTGACTTTC.

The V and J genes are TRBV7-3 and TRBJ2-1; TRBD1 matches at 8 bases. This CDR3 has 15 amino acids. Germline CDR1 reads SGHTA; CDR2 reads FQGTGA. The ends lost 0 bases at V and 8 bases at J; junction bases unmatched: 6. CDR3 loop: CASSLTWTGTDEQFF. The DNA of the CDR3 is TGTGCCAGCAGCTTAACGTGGACAGGGACCGATGAGCAGTTCTTC.

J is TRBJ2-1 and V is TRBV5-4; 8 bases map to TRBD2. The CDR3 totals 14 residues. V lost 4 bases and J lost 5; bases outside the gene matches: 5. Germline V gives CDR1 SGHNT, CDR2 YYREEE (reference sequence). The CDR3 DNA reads TGTGCCAGCAGCACCGGGACTAGTAACAATGAGCAGTTCTTC. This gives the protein CASSTGTSNNEQFF. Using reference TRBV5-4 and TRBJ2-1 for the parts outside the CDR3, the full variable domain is ETGVTQSPTHLIKTRGQQVTLRCSSQSGHNTVSWYQQALGQGPQFIFQYYREEENGRGNFPPRFSGLQFPNYSSELNVNALELDDSALYLCASSTGTSNNEQFFGPGTRLTVL.

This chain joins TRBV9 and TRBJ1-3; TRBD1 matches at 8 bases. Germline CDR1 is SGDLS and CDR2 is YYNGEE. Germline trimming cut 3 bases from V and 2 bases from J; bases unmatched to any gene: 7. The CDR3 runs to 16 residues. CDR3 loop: CASSGRTGTTGNTIYF. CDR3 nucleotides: TGTGCCAGCAGCGGCCGGACAGGGACGACTGGAAACACCATATATTTT.

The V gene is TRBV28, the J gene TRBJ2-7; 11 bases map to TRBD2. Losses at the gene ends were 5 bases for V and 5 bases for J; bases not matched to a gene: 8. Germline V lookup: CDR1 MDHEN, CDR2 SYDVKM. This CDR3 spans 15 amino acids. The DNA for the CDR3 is TGTGCCAGCAGTACCTTAGCGGGAGGGCCCCACGAGCAGTACTTC. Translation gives CASSTLAGGPHEQYF.

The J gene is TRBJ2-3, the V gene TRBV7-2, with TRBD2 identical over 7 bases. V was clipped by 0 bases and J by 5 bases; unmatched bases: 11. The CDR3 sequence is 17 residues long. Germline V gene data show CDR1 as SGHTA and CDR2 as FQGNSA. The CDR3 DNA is TGTGCCAGCAGCTTAGCGATTGGGAGGGCCCTCGAAGATACGCAGTATTTT. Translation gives CASSLAIGRALEDTQYF.

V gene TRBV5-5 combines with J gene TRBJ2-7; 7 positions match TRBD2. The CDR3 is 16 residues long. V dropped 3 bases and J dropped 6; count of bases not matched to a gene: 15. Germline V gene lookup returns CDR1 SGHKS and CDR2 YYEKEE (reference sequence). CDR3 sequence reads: CASSSRYFAGAGEQYF. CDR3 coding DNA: TGTGCCAGCAGCTCCCGGTATTTCGCGGGAGCGGGCGAGCAGTACTTC.

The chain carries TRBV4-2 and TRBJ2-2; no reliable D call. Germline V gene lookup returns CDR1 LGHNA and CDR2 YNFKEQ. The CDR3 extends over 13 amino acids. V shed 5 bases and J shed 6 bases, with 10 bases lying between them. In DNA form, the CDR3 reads TGTGCCAGCAGCTATAAAAACGCCGGGGAGCTGTTTTTT. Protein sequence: CASSYKNAGELFF.

The CDR3 loop is CASSQVQPYNEQFF. The DNA for the CDR3 is TGTGCCAGCAGCCAAGTACAGCCTTACAATGAGCAGTTCTTC. This chain joins TRBV4-2 and TRBJ2-1; D is uncertain. Germline V gives CDR1 LGHNA, CDR2 YNFKEQ. This CDR3 region has 14 residues. V gave up 1 base and J gave up 4 bases, with 8 bases separating them.

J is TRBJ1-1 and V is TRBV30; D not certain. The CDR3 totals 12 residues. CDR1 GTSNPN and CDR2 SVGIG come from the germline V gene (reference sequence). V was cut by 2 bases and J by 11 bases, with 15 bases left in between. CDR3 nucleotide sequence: TGTGCCTGGAGTACCTGGTCGGGCGGGGCTTTCTTT. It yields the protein CAWSTWSGGAFF.

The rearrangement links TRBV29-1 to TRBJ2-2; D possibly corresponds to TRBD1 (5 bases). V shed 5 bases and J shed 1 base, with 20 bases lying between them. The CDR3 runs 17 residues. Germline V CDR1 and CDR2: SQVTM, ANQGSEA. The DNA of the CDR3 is TGCAGCGTTAACGGACACACTACGTGGGGGAACACCGGGGAGCTGTTTTTT. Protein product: CSVNGHTTWGNTGELFF.

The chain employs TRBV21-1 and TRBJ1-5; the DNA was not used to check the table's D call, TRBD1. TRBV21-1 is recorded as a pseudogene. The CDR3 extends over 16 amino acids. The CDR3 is CASSSWALQGYQPQHF. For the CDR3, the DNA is TGTGCCAGCAGCTCCTGGGCACTTCAGGGGTATCAGCCCCAGCATTTT.